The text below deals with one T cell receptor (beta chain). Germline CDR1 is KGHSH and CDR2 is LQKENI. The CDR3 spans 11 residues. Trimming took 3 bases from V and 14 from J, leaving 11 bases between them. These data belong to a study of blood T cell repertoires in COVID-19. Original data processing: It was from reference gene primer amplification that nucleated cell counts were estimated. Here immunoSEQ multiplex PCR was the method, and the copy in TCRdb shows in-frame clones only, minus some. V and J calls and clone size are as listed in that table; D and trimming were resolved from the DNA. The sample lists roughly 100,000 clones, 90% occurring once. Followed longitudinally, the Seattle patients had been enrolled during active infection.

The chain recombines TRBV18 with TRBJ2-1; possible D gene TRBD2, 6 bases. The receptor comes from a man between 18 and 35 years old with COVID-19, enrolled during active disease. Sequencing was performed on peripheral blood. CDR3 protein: CASSPGGFKFF. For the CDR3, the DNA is TGTGCCAGCTCACCGGGGGGTTTCAAGTTCTTC.